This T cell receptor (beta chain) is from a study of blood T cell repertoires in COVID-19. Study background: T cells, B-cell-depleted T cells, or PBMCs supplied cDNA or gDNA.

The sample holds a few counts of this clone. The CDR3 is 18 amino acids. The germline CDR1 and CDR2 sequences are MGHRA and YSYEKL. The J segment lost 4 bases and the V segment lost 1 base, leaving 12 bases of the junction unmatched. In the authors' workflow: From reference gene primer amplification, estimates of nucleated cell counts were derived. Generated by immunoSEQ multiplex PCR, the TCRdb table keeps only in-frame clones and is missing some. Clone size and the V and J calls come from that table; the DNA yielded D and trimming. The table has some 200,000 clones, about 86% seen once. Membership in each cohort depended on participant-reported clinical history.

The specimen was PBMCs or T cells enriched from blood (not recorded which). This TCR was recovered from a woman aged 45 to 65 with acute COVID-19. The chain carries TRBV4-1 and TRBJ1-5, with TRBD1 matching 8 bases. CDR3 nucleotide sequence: TGCGCCAGCAGCCAAGCTTCGAACCAGGACAGGGAGAATCAGCCCCAGCATTTT. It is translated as CASSQASNQDRENQPQHF.